These 6 T cell receptor beta chains came from one sample sequenced in a study of blood T cell repertoires in COVID-19. TCRdb's table, derived via immunoSEQ multiplex PCR, lists solely in-frame clones and lacks some. The table has 130,000 or so clones, roughly three quarters seen once; the top ten hold over 1.5%. The sequenced sample consisted of peripheral blood. These receptors were taken from a woman aged 70-85 years with acute or convalescent COVID-19.

The chain joins TRBV5-6 to TRBJ2-2; D is possibly TRBD2 (6 bases). Trimming took off 1 base at V and 1 base at J, with 14 bases between the two ends. CDR1 is SGHDT, CDR2 YYEEEE, per germline. The CDR3 covers 17 residues. CDR3 in DNA: TGTGCCAGCAGCTTGAGGGTAGCGGAGCTGAACACCGGGGAGCTGTTTTTT. It encodes CASSLRVAELNTGELFF.

This clone occurred once. The chain combines TRBV5-1 with TRBJ2-2; D perhaps matches TRBD2 (6 bases). V was shortened by 2 bases and J by 0 bases, with 11 bases between the two germline ends. Germline loops: CDR1 SGHRS, CDR2 YFSETQ. The CDR3 loop spans 16 amino acids. CDR3 sequence: CASSFPGVSNTGELFF. DNA for the CDR3: TGCGCCAGCAGCTTCCCGGGGGTATCGAACACCGGGGAGCTGTTTTTT.

The chain has TRBV9 and TRBJ1-2; D remains ambiguous. V lost 3 bases and J 3 bases, leaving 3 bases between the germline ends. In germline, CDR1 is SGDLS, CDR2 YYNGEE. This CDR3 comprises 11 residues. Written as DNA, the CDR3 is TGTGCCAGCAGCGCATACTATGGCTACACCTTC. It codes for CASSAYYGYTF.

In this sample, this clone turned up a few times. The rearrangement joins TRBV2 to TRBJ2-7; 9 positions agree with TRBD1. V trimming: 11 bases; J trimming: 5 bases; junction bases outside the gene matches: 4. This CDR3 has 11 residues. The germline gives CDR1 SNHLY, CDR2 FYNNEI. The CDR3 DNA reads as TGTGCCGGAGGACAGGGGAACGAGCAGTACTTC. Its translation is CAGGQGNEQYF.

The V call is TRBV5-4, the J call TRBJ2-3; 14 nucleotides agree with TRBD2. The V segment lost 0 bases and the J segment 2 bases; nucleotides outside the gene matches: 5. Germline V lookup: CDR1 SGHNT, CDR2 YYREEE (reference sequence). The CDR3 is 18 amino acids. The CDR3 DNA is TGTGCCAGCAGCTTGGTTGGGACTAGCGGGGGAGTCACAGATACGCAGTATTTT. Its translation: CASSLVGTSGGVTDTQYF. The whole variable domain, remainder taken from reference TRBV5-4 and TRBJ2-3, is ETGVTQSPTHLIKTRGQQVTLRCSSQSGHNTVSWYQQALGQGPQFIFQYYREEENGRGNFPPRFSGLQFPNYSSELNVNALELDDSALYLCASSLVGTSGGVTDTQYFGPGTRLTVL.

This chain connects TRBV14 to TRBJ1-4; the D is unclear. Between the trimmed V and J ends, which lost 0 bases and 4 bases, there was a span of 15 bases. The CDR3 is 17 amino acids. CDR1 is SGHDN, CDR2 FVKESK, per germline. The CDR3 loop is CASSQDFAGGRNEKLFF. As DNA, the CDR3 is TGTGCCAGCAGCCAAGATTTTGCGGGTGGCCGTAATGAAAAACTGTTTTTT. Drawing the rest from reference TRBV14 and TRBJ1-4, the complete variable domain is EAGVTQFPSHSVIEKGQTVTLRCDPISGHDNLYWYRRVMGKEIKFLLHFVKESKQDESGMPNNRFLAERTGGTYSTLKVQPAELEDSGVYFCASSQDFAGGRNEKLFFGSGTQLSVL.